A selection of T cell receptor beta chains follows, all from one sample in a study of shared clonotypes between healthy human individuals. The repertoire was sequenced with immunoSEQ multiplex PCR; TCRdb's copy has only in-frame clones and lacks some. Seen here are about 2.4 million clones, approximately 90% observed once, and the top ten hold under 0.15%. The specimen was naive CD4+ T cells sorted from blood. The receptor set was obtained from a man aged 18 to 29 in good health. CDR3s include the opening cysteine and the closing phenylalanine or tryptophan. D genes are given only for firm matches. Size values are once, few and many counts, or a class for expanded clones, and some rows have none.

j_gene: TRBJ2-7; d_gene: NA; abundance: NA; v_gene: TRBV7-9; CDR3nt: TGTGCCAGCGGCCGGGACCCTGTCAATGACGAGCAGTACTTC; CDR3aa: CASGRDPVNDEQYF
j_gene: TRBJ1-1; d_gene: NA; abundance: few; v_gene: TRBV11-3; CDR3nt: TGTGCCAGCAGCTCTGACAGTAACACTGAAGCTTTCTTT; CDR3aa: CASSSDSNTEAFF
j_gene: TRBJ2-5; d_gene: NA; abundance: NA; v_gene: TRBV19; CDR3nt: TGTGCCACCTCAGAGCAGCAAGAGACCCAGTACTTC; CDR3aa: CATSEQQETQYF
j_gene: TRBJ1-1; d_gene: NA; abundance: NA; v_gene: TRBV25-1; CDR3nt: TGTGCCAGCAGTGAATACAGGGCGGGCGCTGAAGCTTTCTTT; CDR3aa: CASSEYRAGAEAFF
j_gene: TRBJ1-1; d_gene: NA; abundance: few; v_gene: TRBV7-9; CDR3nt: TGTGCCAGCACCCAATTTCAGGGGAACACTGAAGCTTTCTTT; CDR3aa: CASTQFQGNTEAFF
j_gene: TRBJ2-3; d_gene: TRBD1; abundance: NA; v_gene: TRBV11-2; CDR3nt: TGTGCCAGCAGCCTGCGGACAGGGAGCGCGGAAGATACGCAGTATTTT; CDR3aa: CASSLRTGSAEDTQYF
j_gene: TRBJ2-7; d_gene: TRBD1; abundance: NA; v_gene: TRBV10-2; CDR3nt: TGCGCCAGCAGGGACAGGGCCCTGGCCTACGAGCAGTACTTC; CDR3aa: CASRDRALAYEQYF
j_gene: TRBJ1-5; d_gene: TRBD1; abundance: NA; v_gene: TRBV12-5; CDR3nt: TGTGCTAGTGGTTTGCCACCGGACAGGGGCGAAAATCAGCCCCAGCATTTT; CDR3aa: CASGLPPDRGENQPQHF
j_gene: TRBJ2-1; d_gene: TRBD1; abundance: NA; v_gene: TRBV10-1; CDR3nt: TGCGCCAGCCCCGGGACAGGATTTGAAAATGAGCAGTTCTTC; CDR3aa: CASPGTGFENEQFF
j_gene: TRBJ1-1; d_gene: NA; abundance: NA; v_gene: TRBV5-1; CDR3nt: TGCGCCAGCAGCCGCGAGGGAACTGAAGCTTTCTTT; CDR3aa: CASSREGTEAFF
j_gene: TRBJ1-2; d_gene: NA; abundance: NA; v_gene: TRBV5-1; CDR3nt: TGCGCCAGCAGCTTGGATCCAGACACTCAATATGGCTACACCTTC; CDR3aa: CASSLDPDTQYGYTF
j_gene: TRBJ2-2; d_gene: NA; abundance: NA; v_gene: TRBV30; CDR3nt: TGTGCCTGGAGTGTACAGATTGCGGGGGAGCTGTTTTTT; CDR3aa: CAWSVQIAGELFF
j_gene: TRBJ2-7; d_gene: NA; abundance: NA; v_gene: TRBV15; CDR3nt: TGTGCCACCAGCAGAGATCGATGGGAGACCTACGAGCAGTACTTC; CDR3aa: CATSRDRWETYEQYF
j_gene: TRBJ2-7; d_gene: TRBD1; abundance: NA; v_gene: TRBV28; CDR3nt: TGTGCCAGCAGTTTATTGCCGGGGACAGGGACCTACGAGCAGTACTTC; CDR3aa: CASSLLPGTGTYEQYF
j_gene: TRBJ2-7; d_gene: NA; abundance: NA; v_gene: TRBV10-3; CDR3nt: TGTGCCATCAGTGATGGAGGGGAGCAGTACTTC; CDR3aa: CAISDGGEQYF
j_gene: TRBJ2-7; d_gene: NA; abundance: NA; v_gene: TRBV19; CDR3nt: TGTGCCAGTAAGGACAGCTACGAGCAGTACTTC; CDR3aa: CASKDSYEQYF
j_gene: TRBJ1-1; d_gene: NA; abundance: NA; v_gene: TRBV28; CDR3nt: TGTGCCGGCGGGGCTCCAGGGAACACTGAAGCTTTCTTT; CDR3aa: CAGGAPGNTEAFF